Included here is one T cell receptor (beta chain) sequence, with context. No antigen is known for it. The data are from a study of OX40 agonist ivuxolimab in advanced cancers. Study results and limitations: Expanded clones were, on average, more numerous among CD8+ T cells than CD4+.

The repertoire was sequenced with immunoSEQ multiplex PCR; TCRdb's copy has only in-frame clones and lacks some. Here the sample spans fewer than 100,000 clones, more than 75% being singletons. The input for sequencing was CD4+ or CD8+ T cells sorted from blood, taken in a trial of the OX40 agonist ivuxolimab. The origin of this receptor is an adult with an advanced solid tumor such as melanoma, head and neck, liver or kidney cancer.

The CDR3 sequence is CASSSIPHSGRFYNEQFF. In nucleotides, the CDR3 is TGTGCCAGCAGTTCTATTCCCCATAGCGGGAGGTTTTACAATGAGCAGTTCTTC. The J gene is TRBJ2-1, the V gene TRBV28, with TRBD2 matching 10 bases. V lost 4 bases and J lost 4; bases outside the gene matches: 13. CDR3 size: 18 residues. CDR1 is MDHEN and CDR2 is SYDVKM in the germline V gene.